This T cell receptor beta chain originates from a study of T cells after posttransplantation cyclophosphamide. This table comes from immunoSEQ multiplex PCR, and its TCRdb copy is limited to in-frame clones, with some not included. The record shows around 28,000 clones for this sample, with no singletons present. There are a few counts of this clone. What it binds is not known. General observations from the study: Donor CD8+ memory clones often dominated recipient blood repertoires at later times. Recipient CMV seropositivity and CMV reactivation strongly tracked TRB clonality.

The length of the CDR3 is 11 residues. V lost 5 bases and J lost 2, with 3 bases in between. Germline CDR1 is SGHVS and CDR2 is FQNEAQ. The chain combines TRBV7-8 with TRBJ2-5; D call uncertain. The sample taken for sequencing was PBMCs. This TCR derives from a woman aged 60-75 years in good health, CMV-negative, and a related stem cell transplant donor. In DNA, the CDR3 is TGTGCCAGCAGCCCTCAAGAGACCCAGTACTTC. This translates into CASSPQETQYF.